Sequencing of this T cell receptor beta chain was carried out in a study of breast tumors, draining lymph nodes, adjacent tissues. Axillary draining lymph nodes of breast cancer patients supplied the node samples. General study points: Data fit most tumor T cells coming from lymph node, expanding in tumor. Tumors had less TCR diversity than lymph nodes, more than nontumor tissue. Luminal-like breast cancer showed significantly higher tumor–nontumor repertoire similarity than basal-like.

TCRdb used MiXCR to reprocess the multiplex PCR reads, holding one entry per CDR3 protein. The profile shows 200,000 to 250,000 distinct CDR3 sequences, about 30% of them singletons. This clonotype has a count of ten or more. Its target is unknown. The sequencing sample was made of axillary lymph node tissue. The clonotype was recovered from a female donor with breast cancer. Some clones in this sample may be carry-over from other donors' samples.

The CDR3 DNA sequence: TGTGCCAGCAGTGCCGAGACAGCCTCAGGAAACACCATATATTTT. Encoded protein: CASSAETASGNTIYF. The J gene is TRBJ1-3, the V gene TRBV6-5; a possible D gene is TRBD1 (5 bases). V lost 5 bases and J lost 4, with 15 bases in between. The germline V gene encodes CDR1 MNHEY and CDR2 SVGAGI. The CDR3 sequence is 15 residues long.